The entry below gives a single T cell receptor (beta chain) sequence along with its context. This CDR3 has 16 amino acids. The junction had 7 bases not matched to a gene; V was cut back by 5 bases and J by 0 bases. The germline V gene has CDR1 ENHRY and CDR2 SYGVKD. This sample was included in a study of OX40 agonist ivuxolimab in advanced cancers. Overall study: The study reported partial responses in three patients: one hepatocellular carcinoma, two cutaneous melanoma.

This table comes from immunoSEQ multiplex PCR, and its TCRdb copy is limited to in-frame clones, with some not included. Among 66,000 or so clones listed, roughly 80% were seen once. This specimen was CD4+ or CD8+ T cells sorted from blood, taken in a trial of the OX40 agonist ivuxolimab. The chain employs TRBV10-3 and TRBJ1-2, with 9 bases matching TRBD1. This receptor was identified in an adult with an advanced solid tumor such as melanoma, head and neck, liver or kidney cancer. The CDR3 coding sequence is TGTGCCATCAGTCTTGGACAGGGGAGTTCTAACTATGGCTACACCTTC. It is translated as CAISLGQGSSNYGYTF.